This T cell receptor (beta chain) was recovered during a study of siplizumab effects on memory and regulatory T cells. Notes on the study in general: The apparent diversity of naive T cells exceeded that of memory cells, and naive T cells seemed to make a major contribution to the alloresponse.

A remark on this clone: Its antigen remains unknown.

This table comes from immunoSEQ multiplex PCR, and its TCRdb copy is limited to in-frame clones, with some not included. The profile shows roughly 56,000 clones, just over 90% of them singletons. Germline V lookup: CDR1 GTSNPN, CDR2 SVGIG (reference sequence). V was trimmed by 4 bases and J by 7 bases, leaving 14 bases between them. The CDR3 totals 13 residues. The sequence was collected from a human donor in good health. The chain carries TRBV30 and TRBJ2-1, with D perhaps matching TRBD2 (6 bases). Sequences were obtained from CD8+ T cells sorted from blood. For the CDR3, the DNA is TGTGCCTGGACGGCGGGAATAAGTAATGAGCAGTTCTTC. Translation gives CAWTAGISNEQFF.